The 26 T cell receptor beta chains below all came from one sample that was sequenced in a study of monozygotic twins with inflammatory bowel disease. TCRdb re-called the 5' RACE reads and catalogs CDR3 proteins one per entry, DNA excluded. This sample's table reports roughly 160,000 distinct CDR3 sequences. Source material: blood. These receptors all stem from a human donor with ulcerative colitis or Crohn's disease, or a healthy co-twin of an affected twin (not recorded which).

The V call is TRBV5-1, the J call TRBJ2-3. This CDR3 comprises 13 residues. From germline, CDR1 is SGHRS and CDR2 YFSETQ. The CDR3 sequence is CASSPLGADTQYF.

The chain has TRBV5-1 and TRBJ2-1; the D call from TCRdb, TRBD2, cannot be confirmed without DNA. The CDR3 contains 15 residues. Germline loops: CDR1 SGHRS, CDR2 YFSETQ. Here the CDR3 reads CASSLQAGGPREQFF.

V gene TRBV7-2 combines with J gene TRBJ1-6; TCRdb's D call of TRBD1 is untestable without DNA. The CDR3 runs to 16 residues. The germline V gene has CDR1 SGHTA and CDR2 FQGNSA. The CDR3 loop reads CASSPRVTSRRSPLHF.

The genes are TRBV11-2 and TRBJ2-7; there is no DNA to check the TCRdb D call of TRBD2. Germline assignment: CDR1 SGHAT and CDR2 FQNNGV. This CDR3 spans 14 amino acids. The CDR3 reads CASSPGEGYHEQYF.

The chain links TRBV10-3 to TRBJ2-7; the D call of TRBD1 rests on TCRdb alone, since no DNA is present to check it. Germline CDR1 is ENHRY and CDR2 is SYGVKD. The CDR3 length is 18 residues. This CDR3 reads CAISESGRTGFSSYEQYF.

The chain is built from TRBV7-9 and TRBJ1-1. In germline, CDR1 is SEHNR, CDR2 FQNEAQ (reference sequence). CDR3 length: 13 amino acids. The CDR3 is CASSLGARSEAFF.

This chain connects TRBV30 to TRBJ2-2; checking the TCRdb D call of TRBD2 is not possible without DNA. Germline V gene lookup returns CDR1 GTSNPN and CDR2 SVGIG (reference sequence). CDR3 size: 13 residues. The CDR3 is CAWSASGRGELFF. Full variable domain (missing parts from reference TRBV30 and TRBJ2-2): SQTIHQWPATLVQPVGSPLSLECTVEGTSNPNLYWYRQAAGRGLQLLFYSVGIGQISSEVPQNLSASRPQDRQFILSSKKLLLSDSGFYLCAWSASGRGELFFGEGSRLTVL.

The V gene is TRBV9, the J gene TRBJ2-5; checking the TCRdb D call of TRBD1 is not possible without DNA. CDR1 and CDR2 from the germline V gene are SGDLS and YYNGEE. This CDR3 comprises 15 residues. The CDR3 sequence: CASSPRQGRGETQYF.

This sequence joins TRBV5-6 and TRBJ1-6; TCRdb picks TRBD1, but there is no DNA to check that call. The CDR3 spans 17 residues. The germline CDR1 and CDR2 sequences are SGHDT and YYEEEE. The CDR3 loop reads CASSWGTASSYNSPLHF.

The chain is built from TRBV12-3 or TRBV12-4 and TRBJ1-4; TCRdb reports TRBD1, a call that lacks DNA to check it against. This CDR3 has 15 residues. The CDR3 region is CASGRGGQGEEKLFF.

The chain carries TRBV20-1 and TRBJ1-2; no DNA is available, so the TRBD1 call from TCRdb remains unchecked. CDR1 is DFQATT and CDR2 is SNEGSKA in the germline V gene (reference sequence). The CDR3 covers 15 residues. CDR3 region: CSARGGGLTNYGYTF.

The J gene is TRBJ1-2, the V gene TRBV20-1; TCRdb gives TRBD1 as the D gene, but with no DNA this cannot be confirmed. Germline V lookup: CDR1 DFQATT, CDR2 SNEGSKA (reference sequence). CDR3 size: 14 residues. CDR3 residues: CSASPGTGGYGYTF.

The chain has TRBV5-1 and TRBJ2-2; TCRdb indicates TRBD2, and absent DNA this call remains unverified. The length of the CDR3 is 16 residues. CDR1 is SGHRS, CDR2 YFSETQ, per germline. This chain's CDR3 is CASSKDPGLAAGELFF. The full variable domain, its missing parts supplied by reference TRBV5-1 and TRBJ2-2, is KAGVTQTPRYLIKTRGQQVTLSCSPISGHRSVSWYQQTPGQGLQFLFEYFSETQRNKGNFPGRFSGRQFSNSRSEMNVSTLELGDSALYLCASSKDPGLAAGELFFGEGSRLTVL.

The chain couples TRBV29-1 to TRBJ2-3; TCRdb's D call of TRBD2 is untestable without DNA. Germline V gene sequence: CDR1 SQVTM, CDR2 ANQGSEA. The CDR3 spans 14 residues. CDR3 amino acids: CSVGLAGVADTQYF.

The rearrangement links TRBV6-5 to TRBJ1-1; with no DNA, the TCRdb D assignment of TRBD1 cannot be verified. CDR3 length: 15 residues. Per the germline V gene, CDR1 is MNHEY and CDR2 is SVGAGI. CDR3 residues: CASSYLGGMNTEAFF.

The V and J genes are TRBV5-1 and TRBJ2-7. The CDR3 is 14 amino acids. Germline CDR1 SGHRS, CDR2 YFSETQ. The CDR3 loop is CASRSTRSPYEQYF.

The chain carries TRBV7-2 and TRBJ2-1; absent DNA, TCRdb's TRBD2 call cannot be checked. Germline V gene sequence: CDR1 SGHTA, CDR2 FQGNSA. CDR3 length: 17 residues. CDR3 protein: CASSLRPGRQGVNEQFF. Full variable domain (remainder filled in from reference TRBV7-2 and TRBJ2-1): GAGVSQSPSNKVTEKGKDVELRCDPISGHTALYWYRQSLGQGLEFLIYFQGNSAPDKSGLPSDRFSAERTGGSVSTLTIQRTQQEDSAVYLCASSLRPGRQGVNEQFFGPGTRLTVL.

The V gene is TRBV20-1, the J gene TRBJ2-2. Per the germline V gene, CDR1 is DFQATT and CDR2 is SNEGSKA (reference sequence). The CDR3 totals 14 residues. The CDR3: CSARDQVYTGELFF.

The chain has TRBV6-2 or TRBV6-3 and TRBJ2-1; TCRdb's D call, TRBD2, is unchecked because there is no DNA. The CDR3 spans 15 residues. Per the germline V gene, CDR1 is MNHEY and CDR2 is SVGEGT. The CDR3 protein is CASHLGRGIYNEQFF.

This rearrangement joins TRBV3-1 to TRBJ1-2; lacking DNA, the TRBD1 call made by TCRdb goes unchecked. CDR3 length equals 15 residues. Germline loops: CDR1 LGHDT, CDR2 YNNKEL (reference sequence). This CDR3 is CASSQGDGSAGGYTF.

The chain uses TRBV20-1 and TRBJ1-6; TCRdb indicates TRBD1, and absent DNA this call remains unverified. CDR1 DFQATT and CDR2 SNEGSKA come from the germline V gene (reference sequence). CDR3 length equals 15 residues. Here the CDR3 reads CSARGTVSYNSPLHF.

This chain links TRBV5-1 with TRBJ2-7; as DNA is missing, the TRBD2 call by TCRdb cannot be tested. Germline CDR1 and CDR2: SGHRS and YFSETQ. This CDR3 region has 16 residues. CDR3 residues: CASSSADPLPTYEQYF.

The CDR3 region is CSAPLRPHRVYEKLFF. The V and J genes are TRBV20-1 and TRBJ1-4; checking the TCRdb D call of TRBD1 is not possible without DNA. The CDR3 contains 16 residues. Germline CDR1 DFQATT, CDR2 SNEGSKA (reference sequence).

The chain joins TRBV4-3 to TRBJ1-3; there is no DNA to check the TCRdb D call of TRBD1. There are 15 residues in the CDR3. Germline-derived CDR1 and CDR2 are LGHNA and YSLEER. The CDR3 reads CASSQEGGSGNTIYF.

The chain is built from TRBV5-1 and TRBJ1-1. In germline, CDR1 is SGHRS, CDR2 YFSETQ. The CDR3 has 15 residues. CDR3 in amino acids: CASSLSEGWYTEAFF.

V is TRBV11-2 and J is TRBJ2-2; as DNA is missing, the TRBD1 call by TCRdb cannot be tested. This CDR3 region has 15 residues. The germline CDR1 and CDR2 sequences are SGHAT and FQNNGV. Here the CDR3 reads CASSLGGQGSGELFF.